The 30 T cell receptor beta chains below all came from one sample that was sequenced in a study of cytomegalovirus exposure and HLA in healthy donors. The study ran its PCR with 60 Vbeta and 13 Jbeta primers. The table came from immunoSEQ multiplex PCR; TCRdb's copy has only in-frame clones and leaves some out. This sample has 95,000 to 150,000 clones; around three quarters occur once, and the top ten carry around 5.8%. The sequenced material came from PBMCs. Every receptor here comes from a man aged 18 to 30 in good health and CMV-seropositive.

The chain combines TRBV18 with TRBJ1-4; 7 bases are a match to TRBD1. CDR1 KGHSH and CDR2 LQKENI come from the germline V gene. V dropped 6 bases and J dropped 4; count of bases not matched to a gene: 5. The CDR3 loop spans 14 amino acids. This CDR3 reads CASSRGQYNEKLFF. In nucleotides, the CDR3 is TGTGCCAGCTCTAGGGGACAGTATAATGAAAAACTGTTTTTT.

The chain's CDR3 is CASSQSGRGRREAFF. In DNA, the CDR3 is TGCGCCAGCAGTCAATCGGGGCGGGGGCGCCGCGAAGCTTTCTTT. The chain is built from TRBV23-1 and TRBJ1-1, with D perhaps matching TRBD1 (6 bases). TRBV23-1 falls under the ORF class, with uncertain function. The CDR3 length is 15 residues. V lost 0 bases, J lost 8 bases, and 16 bases lay in between.

The count of this clone is one. The V gene is TRBV2, the J gene TRBJ2-3; perhaps TRBD1 as D (6 bases). The germline CDR1 and CDR2 sequences are SNHLY and FYNNEI. This CDR3 is 16 amino acids long. Trimming took 5 bases from V and 0 from J, leaving 15 bases between them. CDR3 DNA: TGTGCCAGCAGTTCAGGGGTAGTCTCTAGCACAGATACGCAGTATTTT. It specifies CASSSGVVSSTDTQYF. Full variable domain (remainder filled in from reference TRBV2 and TRBJ2-3): EPEVTQTPSHQVTQMGQEVILRCVPISNHLYFYWYRQILGQKVEFLVSFYNNEISEKSEIFDDQFSVERPDGSNFTLKIRSTKLEDSAMYFCASSSGVVSSTDTQYFGPGTRLTVL.

The chain carries TRBV29-1 and TRBJ2-5; D perhaps matches TRBD1 (5 bases). The J call is doubtful: the DNA matches TRBJ2-7 better. The CDR3 is made up of 12 amino acids. Germline CDR1 SQVTM, CDR2 ANQGSEA. CDR3 amino acids: CSVRQSSYEQYF. CDR3 nucleotide sequence: TGCAGCGTTAGACAGAGCTCCTACGAGCAGTACTTC.

The V call is TRBV6-4, the J call TRBJ2-1; 9 bases line up with TRBD2. CDR1 is MRHNA and CDR2 is SNTAGT in the germline V gene. This CDR3 spans 16 amino acids. After removal of 4 bases from V and 0 bases from J, the junction contained 4 bases not matched to a gene. In DNA, the CDR3 is TGTGCCAGCAGTGCTACTAGCGGGCGCTCCTACAATGAGCAGTTCTTC. Encoded protein: CASSATSGRSYNEQFF.

A few counts support this clone. The chain couples TRBV4-1 to TRBJ1-2; 9 positions match TRBD1. The CDR3 covers 17 residues. Germline lookup yields CDR1 MGHRA and CDR2 YSYEKL. V trimming: 5 bases; J trimming: 1 base; junction bases outside the gene matches: 11. The CDR3 spells CASSDRPGQGFNYGYTF. The CDR3 nucleotides are TGCGCCAGCAGCGATCGTCCGGGACAGGGATTTAACTATGGCTACACCTTC.

The V and J genes are TRBV6-1 and TRBJ1-2, with TRBD1 matching 7 bases. Germline-derived CDR1 and CDR2 are MNHNS and SASEGT. V gave up 5 bases and J gave up 0 bases; unmatched junction bases: 6. The CDR3 extends over 15 amino acids. CDR3 in DNA: TGTGCCAGCAGTCGATCGACAGGGCCTAACTATGGCTACACCTTC. It yields the protein CASSRSTGPNYGYTF.

This chain uses TRBV6-5 with TRBJ2-7, with 7 bases that match TRBD1. V was pared by 6 bases and J by 5 bases, with 4 bases of the junction left unmatched. Germline values: CDR1 MNHEY, CDR2 SVGAGI. The CDR3 extends over 12 amino acids. In nucleotides, the CDR3 is TGTGCCAGCAGGAAACAGGGGCACGAGCAGTACTTC. Translating it yields CASRKQGHEQYF.

V usage is TRBV11-2 and J usage is TRBJ2-5; D call uncertain. The DNA end lines up better with TRBJ2-7; the J call may be wrong. CDR1 SGHAT and CDR2 FQNNGV come from the germline V gene. This CDR3 is 13 amino acids long. The CDR3 coding sequence is TGTGCCAGCAGCTTAGATTTGAGGAACGAGCAGTACTTC. Residues: CASSLDLRNEQYF.

This chain uses TRBV18 with TRBJ2-1, with TRBD2 matching 8 bases. V shed 4 bases, J shed 5 bases, and the junction held 4 bases outside the gene matches. Germline V lookup: CDR1 KGHSH, CDR2 LQKENI. The CDR3 length is 14 residues. The CDR3 loop is CASSRLATDNEQFF. CDR3 nucleotide sequence: TGTGCCAGCTCACGACTAGCGACTGACAATGAGCAGTTCTTC.

J is TRBJ2-2 and V is TRBV5-6; D is ambiguous. Germline values: CDR1 SGHDT, CDR2 YYEEEE. The V gene lost 3 bases and the J gene lost 4 bases, with 10 bases spanning the gap. This CDR3 is 14 amino acids long. The CDR3 region is CASSYPGTTGELFF. CDR3 bases: TGTGCCAGCAGCTACCCAGGTACCACCGGGGAGCTGTTTTTT.

Details on this clone: Other DNA sequences in this sample translate to the same CDR3. The chain joins TRBV7-3 to TRBJ2-1; 7 bases match TRBD1. Germline values: CDR1 SGHTA, CDR2 FQGTGA. This CDR3 is built from 9 residues. V trimming: 7 bases; J trimming: 12 bases; junction bases outside the gene matches: 0. CDR3 nucleotides: TGTGCCAGCACAGGGGGGCAGTTCTTC. Encoded protein: CASTGGQFF.

Comments on this clone: This sample also contains other DNA sequences that code for the same CDR3. This chain joins TRBV2 and TRBJ1-1; 7 bases line up with TRBD1. Unmatched junction bases numbered 12, after V lost 2 bases and J lost 9 bases. The CDR3 extends over 15 amino acids. Per the germline V gene, CDR1 is SNHLY and CDR2 is FYNNEI. The CDR3 is CASSESLQGRPKAFF. The CDR3 DNA reads as TGTGCCAGCAGTGAATCACTACAGGGGCGTCCGAAAGCTTTCTTT.

The chain is built from TRBV5-1 and TRBJ2-2; 8 bases are a match to TRBD2. With V trimmed by 0 bases and J by 2 bases, 6 bases remained unmatched. CDR1 and CDR2 (germline): SGHRS, YFSETQ. The CDR3 consists of 17 residues. The CDR3 spells CASSLVLGGGNTGELFF. The DNA of the CDR3 is TGCGCCAGCAGCTTGGTTCTCGGGGGGGGAAACACCGGGGAGCTGTTTTTT.

This clone was observed a handful of times. This chain links TRBV5-8 with TRBJ1-6; D gene unclear. This CDR3 contains 15 residues. Germline V lookup: CDR1 SGHTS, CDR2 YDEGEE. Between the trimmed V and J ends, which lost 0 bases and 7 bases, there was a span of 11 bases. Here the CDR3 DNA reads TGTGCCAGCAGCTTGGGACGTACAGCAAATTCACCCCTCCACTTT. Translation gives CASSLGRTANSPLHF.

This chain links TRBV4-1 with TRBJ2-3, with a possible D match to TRBD2 (6 bases). With 0 bases removed from V and 11 bases from J, the gap between germline ends came to 12 bases. Germline CDR1 MGHRA, CDR2 YSYEKL. CDR3 length: 13 amino acids. The CDR3 spells CASSQDFSGEQYF. The CDR3 DNA is TGCGCCAGCAGCCAAGATTTCTCGGGAGAGCAGTATTTT.

This clone was picked up a small number of times. DNA of the CDR3: TGTGCCAGCAGCCTATCCATGAACACTGAAGCTTTCTTT. Encoded protein: CASSLSMNTEAFF. The chain carries TRBV7-3 and TRBJ1-1, with no clear D. This CDR3 region has 13 residues. With 5 bases removed from V and 0 bases from J, the gap between germline ends came to 7 bases. From germline, CDR1 is SGHTA and CDR2 FQGTGA.

The chain couples TRBV5-4 to TRBJ1-2; tentative D call: TRBD1 (6 bases). Germline CDR1 SGHNT, CDR2 YYREEE (reference sequence). The CDR3 has 15 amino acids. V lost 0 bases and J lost 4, with 13 bases in between. In DNA form, the CDR3 reads TGTGCCAGCAGCTTGGAACAGGGTACGGGCTATGGCTACACCTTC. Translation gives CASSLEQGTGYGYTF.

The V gene is TRBV4-1, the J gene TRBJ2-2; no reliable D call. Germline values: CDR1 MGHRA, CDR2 YSYEKL. The CDR3 covers 15 residues. V was pared by 2 bases and J by 5 bases, with 12 bases between. The CDR3 region has the DNA TGCGCCAGCAGCCAAAGAGTACAGCTTACCGGGGAGCTGTTTTTT. This gives the protein CASSQRVQLTGELFF.

V usage is TRBV9 and J usage is TRBJ1-2; 8 bases agree with TRBD1. CDR3 length: 16 residues. Losses at the gene ends were 3 bases for V and 6 bases for J; bases not matched to a gene: 13. Per germline, CDR1 SGDLS and CDR2 YYNGEE. In DNA form, the CDR3 reads TGTGCCAGCAGCGCGACCCGGACAGGGTCGACTCATGGCTACACCTTC. Translation: CASSATRTGSTHGYTF.

The chain combines TRBV10-1 with TRBJ2-6; TRBD1 matches 9 bases. The ends lost 3 bases at V and 0 bases at J; junction bases unmatched: 3. Germline V CDR1 and CDR2: WNHNN, SYGVQD (reference sequence). This CDR3 comprises 17 residues. Here the CDR3 DNA reads TGCGCCAGCAGTGAAGACAGGGGGAGCTCTGGGGCCAACGTCCTGACTTTC. Translating gives CASSEDRGSSGANVLTF.

The chain couples TRBV25-1 to TRBJ1-1; no definite D call. Between the trimmed V and J ends, which lost 3 bases and 10 bases, there was a span of 6 bases. Looked up from germline, CDR1 is MGHDK and CDR2 is SYGVNS. This CDR3 region has 10 residues. CDR3 sequence: CASSDGVAFF. CDR3 sequence (DNA): TGTGCCAGCAGTGACGGGGTAGCTTTCTTT.

The CDR3, as DNA: TGTGCCAGCAGCGCGGACTTCTACGAGCAGTACTTC. It translates to CASSADFYEQYF. V is TRBV7-9 and J is TRBJ2-7, with TRBD2 as a possible D gene (5 bases). This CDR3 region has 12 residues. In germline, CDR1 is SEHNR, CDR2 FQNEAQ (reference sequence). V was trimmed by 5 bases and J by 3 bases, leaving 8 bases between them.

The chain carries TRBV9 and TRBJ2-2; D is perhaps TRBD1 (6 bases). The CDR3 is 13 residues long. Germline-derived CDR1 and CDR2 are SGDLS and YYNGEE. V dropped 9 bases and J dropped 1 base, with 10 bases sitting between them. The CDR3 DNA reads TGTGCCACCGCGACAGGGAACACCGGGGAGCTGTTTTTT. Translating gives CATATGNTGELFF.

There are a few counts of this clone. The chain carries TRBV27 and TRBJ1-1; TRBD1 matches 7 bases. This CDR3 spans 14 amino acids. V lost 5 bases and J lost 4; bases outside the gene matches: 7. Germline V CDR1 and CDR2: MNHEY, SMNVEV (reference sequence). The CDR3 protein is CASSIYRGGTEAFF. CDR3 bases: TGTGCCAGCAGTATCTACAGGGGTGGCACTGAAGCTTTCTTT.

The rearrangement joins TRBV27 to TRBJ2-7; TRBD2 might be the D (6 bases). V lost 5 bases and J lost 2, with 16 bases in between. CDR3 size: 15 residues. From germline, CDR1 is MNHEY and CDR2 SMNVEV (reference sequence). CDR3 region: CASSGIGGPAYEQYF. In nucleotides, the CDR3 is TGTGCCAGCAGTGGTATAGGAGGGCCCGCCTACGAGCAGTACTTC.

The chain is built from TRBV20-1 and TRBJ2-1, with D unclear. The CDR3 totals 11 residues. V was pared by 6 bases and J by 8 bases, with 11 bases between. Germline CDR1 and CDR2: DFQATT and SNEGSKA (reference sequence). The CDR3 DNA reads TGCAGTGCCTTAATAGTAGATGAGCAGTTCTTC. Protein product: CSALIVDEQFF.

This clone was counted once. The chain joins TRBV5-1 to TRBJ2-2, with 10 nucleotides matching TRBD1. Looked up from germline, CDR1 is SGHRS and CDR2 is YFSETQ. Losses at the gene ends were 5 bases for V and 4 bases for J; bases not matched to a gene: 11. The CDR3 is 17 amino acids. CDR3 protein: CASRLPGTGDGTGELFF. DNA for the CDR3: TGCGCCAGCAGACTACCCGGGACAGGGGACGGCACCGGGGAGCTGTTTTTT.

This clone was recorded only once. V gene TRBV2 combines with J gene TRBJ1-5, with D perhaps TRBD1 (6 bases). The V end lost 6 bases, the J end lost 5 bases, and 11 bases lay between the germline ends. The CDR3 length is 13 residues. CDR1 SNHLY and CDR2 FYNNEI come from the germline V gene. The CDR3 sequence is CASSGQKYQPQHF. CDR3 DNA: TGTGCCAGCAGCGGACAGAAGTATCAGCCCCAGCATTTT.

The chain combines TRBV11-3 with TRBJ2-5, with TRBD1 matching over 7 bases. Germline CDR1 and CDR2: SGHNT and YENEEA. CDR3 length equals 13 residues. Trimming at V came to 5 bases and at J to 5 bases, leaving 5 bases not matched to a gene. CDR3 coding DNA: TGTGCCAGCAGCAGAACAGGGGTGGAGACCCAGTACTTC. Translating gives CASSRTGVETQYF.